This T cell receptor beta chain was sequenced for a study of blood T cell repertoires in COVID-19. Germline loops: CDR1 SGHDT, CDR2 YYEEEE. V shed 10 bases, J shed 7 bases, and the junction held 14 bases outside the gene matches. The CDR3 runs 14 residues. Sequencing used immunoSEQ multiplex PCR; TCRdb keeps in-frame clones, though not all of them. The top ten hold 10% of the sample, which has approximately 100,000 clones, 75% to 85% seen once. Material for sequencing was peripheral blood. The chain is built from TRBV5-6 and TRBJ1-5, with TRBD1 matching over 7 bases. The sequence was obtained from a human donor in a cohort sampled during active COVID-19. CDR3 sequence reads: CAPPGTADRQPQHF. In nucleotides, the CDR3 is TGTGCCCCCCCGGGGACAGCGGATAGGCAGCCCCAGCATTTT.